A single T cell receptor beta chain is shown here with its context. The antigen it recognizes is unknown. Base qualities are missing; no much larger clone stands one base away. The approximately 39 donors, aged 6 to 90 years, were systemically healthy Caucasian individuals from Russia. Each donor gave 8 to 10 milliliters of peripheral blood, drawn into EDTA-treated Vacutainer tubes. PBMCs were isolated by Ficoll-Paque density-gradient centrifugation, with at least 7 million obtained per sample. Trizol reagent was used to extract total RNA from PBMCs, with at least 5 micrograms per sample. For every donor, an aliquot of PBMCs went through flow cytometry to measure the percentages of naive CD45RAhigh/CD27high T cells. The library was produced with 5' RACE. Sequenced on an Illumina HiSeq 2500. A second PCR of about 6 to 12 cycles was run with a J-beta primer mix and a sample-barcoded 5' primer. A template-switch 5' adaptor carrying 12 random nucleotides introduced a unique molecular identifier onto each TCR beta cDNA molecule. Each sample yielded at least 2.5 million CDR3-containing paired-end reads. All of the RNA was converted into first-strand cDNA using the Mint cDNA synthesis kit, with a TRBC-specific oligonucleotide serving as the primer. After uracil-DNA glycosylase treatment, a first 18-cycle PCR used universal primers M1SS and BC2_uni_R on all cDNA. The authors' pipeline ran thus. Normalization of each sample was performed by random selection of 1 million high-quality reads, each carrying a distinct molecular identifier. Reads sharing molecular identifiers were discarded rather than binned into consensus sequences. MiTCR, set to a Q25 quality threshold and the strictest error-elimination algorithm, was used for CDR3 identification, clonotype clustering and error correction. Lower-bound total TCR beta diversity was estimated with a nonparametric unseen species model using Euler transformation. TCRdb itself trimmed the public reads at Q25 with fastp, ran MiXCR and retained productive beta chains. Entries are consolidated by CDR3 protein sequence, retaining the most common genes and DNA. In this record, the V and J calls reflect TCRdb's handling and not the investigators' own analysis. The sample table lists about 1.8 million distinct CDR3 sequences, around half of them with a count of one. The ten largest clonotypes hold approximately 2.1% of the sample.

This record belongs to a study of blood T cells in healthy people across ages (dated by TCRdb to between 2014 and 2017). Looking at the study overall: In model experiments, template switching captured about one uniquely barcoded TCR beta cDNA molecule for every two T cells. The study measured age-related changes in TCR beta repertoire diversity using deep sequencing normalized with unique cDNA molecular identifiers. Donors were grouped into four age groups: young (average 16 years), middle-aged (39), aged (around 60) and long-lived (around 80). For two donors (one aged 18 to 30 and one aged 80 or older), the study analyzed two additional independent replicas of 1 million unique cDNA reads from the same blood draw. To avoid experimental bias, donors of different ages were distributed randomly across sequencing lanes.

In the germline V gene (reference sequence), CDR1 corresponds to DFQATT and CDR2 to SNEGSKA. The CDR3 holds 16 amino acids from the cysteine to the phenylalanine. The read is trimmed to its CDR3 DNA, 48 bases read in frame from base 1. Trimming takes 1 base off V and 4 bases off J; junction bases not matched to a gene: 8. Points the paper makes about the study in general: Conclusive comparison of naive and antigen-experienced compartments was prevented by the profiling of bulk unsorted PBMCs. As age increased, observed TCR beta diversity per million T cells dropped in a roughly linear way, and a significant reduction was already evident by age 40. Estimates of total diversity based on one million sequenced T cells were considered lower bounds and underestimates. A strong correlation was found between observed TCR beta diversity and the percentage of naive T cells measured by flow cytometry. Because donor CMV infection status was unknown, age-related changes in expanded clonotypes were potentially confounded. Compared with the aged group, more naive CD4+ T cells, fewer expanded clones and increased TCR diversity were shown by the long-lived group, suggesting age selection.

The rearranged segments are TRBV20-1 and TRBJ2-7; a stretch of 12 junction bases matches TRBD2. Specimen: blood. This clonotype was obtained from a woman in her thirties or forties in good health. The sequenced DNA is TGCAGTGCTAGAGCGCTAGCGGGGGGGGAGTCTTACGAGCAGTACTTC. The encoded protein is CSARALAGGESYEQYF.